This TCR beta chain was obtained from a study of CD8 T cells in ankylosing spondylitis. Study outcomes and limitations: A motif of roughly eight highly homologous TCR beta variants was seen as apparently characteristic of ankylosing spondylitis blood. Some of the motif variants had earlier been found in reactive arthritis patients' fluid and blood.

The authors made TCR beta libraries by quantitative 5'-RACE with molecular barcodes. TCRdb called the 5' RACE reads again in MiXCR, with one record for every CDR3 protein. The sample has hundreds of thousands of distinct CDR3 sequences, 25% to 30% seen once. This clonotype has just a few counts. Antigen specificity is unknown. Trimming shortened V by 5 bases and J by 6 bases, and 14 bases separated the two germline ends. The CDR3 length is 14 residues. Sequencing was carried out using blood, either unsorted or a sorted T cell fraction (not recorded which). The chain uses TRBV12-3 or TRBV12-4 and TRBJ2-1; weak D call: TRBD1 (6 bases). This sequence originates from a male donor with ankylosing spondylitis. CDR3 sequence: CASSETTGFNEQFF. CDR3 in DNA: TGTGCCAGCAGTGAGACGACAGGTTTCAATGAGCAGTTCTTC.